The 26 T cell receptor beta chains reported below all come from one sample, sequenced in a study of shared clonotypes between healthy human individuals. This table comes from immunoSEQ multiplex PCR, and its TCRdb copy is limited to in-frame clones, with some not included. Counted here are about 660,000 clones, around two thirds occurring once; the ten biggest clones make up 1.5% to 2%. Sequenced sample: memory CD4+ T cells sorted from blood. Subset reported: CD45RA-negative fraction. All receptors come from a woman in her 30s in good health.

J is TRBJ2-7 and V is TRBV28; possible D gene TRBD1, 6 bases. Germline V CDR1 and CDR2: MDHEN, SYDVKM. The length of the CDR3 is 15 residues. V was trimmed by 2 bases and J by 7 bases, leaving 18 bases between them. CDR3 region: CASSLKGHALREQYF. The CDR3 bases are TGTGCCAGCAGTTTAAAGGGACACGCTTTACGGGAGCAGTACTTC.

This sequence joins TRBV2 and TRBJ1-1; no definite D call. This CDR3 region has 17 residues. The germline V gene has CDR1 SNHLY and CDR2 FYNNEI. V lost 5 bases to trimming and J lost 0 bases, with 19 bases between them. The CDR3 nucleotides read TGTGCCAGCAGTCGGCGAGAGGGCTTGAGGGTGAACACTGAAGCTTTCTTT. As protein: CASSRREGLRVNTEAFF.

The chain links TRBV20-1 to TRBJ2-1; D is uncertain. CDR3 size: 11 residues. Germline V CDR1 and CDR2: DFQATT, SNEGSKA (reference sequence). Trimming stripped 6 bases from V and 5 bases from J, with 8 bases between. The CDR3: CSAPPHNEQFF. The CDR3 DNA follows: TGCAGTGCCCCGCCGCACAATGAGCAGTTCTTC.

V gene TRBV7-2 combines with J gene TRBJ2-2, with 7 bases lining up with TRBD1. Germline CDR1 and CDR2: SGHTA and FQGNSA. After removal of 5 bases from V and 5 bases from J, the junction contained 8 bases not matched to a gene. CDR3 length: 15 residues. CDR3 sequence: CASSVRQGQTGELFF. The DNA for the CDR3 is TGTGCCAGCAGCGTACGACAGGGTCAAACCGGGGAGCTGTTTTTT.

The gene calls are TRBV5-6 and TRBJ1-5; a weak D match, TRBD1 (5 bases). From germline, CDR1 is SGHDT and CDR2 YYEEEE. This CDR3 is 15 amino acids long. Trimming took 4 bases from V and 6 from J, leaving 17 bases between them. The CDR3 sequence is CASSPEEGIGQPQHF. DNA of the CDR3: TGTGCCAGCAGCCCGGAGGAGGGGATTGGTCAGCCCCAGCATTTT.

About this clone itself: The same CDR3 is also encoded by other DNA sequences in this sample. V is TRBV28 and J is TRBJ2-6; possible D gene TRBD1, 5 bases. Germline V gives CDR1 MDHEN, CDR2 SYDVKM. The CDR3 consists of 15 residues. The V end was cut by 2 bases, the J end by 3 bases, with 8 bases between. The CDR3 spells CASSLRGSGANVLTF. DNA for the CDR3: TGTGCCAGCAGTTTAAGGGGTAGTGGGGCCAACGTCCTGACTTTC.

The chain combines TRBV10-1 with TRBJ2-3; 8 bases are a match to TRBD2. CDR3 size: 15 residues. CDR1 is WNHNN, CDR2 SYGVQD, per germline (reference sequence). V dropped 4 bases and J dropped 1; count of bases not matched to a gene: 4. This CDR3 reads CASSVREGGTDTQYF. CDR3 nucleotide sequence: TGCGCCAGCAGTGTCCGGGAGGGGGGCACAGATACGCAGTATTTT.

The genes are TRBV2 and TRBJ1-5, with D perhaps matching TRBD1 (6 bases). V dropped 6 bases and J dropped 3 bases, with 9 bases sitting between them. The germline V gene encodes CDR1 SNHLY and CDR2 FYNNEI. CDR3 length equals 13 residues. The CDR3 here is CASSRDNNQPQHF. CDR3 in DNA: TGTGCCAGCAGCCGGGACAACAATCAGCCCCAGCATTTT.

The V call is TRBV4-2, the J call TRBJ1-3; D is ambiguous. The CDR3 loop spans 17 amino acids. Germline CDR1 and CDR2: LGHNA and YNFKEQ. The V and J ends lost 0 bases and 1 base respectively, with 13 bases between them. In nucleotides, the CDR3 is TGTGCCAGCAGCCAAGATGGCGGAAGGGCGTCTGGAAACACCATATATTTT. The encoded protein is CASSQDGGRASGNTIYF.

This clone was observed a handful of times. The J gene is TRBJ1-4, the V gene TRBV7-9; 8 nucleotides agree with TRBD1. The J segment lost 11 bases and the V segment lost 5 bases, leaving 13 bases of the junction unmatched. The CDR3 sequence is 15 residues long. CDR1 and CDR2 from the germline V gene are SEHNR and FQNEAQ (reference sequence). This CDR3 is CASSPGTGMKEKLFF. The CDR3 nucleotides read TGTGCCAGCAGCCCGGGGACAGGAATGAAAGAGAAACTGTTTTTT.

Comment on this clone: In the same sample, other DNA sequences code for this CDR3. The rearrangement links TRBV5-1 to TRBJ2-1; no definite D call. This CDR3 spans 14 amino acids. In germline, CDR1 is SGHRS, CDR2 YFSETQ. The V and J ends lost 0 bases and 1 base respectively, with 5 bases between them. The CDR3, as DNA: TGCGCCAGCAGCTTGGCAGGATCCTACAATGAGCAGTTCTTC. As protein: CASSLAGSYNEQFF.

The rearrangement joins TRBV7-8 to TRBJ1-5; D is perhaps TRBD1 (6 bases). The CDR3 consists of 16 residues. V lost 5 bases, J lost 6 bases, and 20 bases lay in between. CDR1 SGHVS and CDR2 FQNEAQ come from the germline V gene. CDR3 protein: CASSHLLQGLAQPQHF. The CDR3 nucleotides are TGTGCCAGCAGCCACCTTTTACAGGGTTTGGCTCAGCCCCAGCATTTT. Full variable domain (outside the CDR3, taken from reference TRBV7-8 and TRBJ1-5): GAGVSQSPRYKVAKRGQDVALRCDPISGHVSLFWYQQALGQGPEFLTYFQNEAQLDKSGLPSDRFFAERPEGSVSTLKIQRTQQEDSAVYLCASSHLLQGLAQPQHFGDGTRLSIL.

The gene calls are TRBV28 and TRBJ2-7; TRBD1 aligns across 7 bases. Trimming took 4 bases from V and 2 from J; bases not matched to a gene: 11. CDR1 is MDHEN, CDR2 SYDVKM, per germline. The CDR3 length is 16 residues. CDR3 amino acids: CASSYIQGITPYEQYF. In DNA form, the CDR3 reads TGTGCCAGCAGTTACATACAGGGGATAACGCCCTACGAGCAGTACTTC.

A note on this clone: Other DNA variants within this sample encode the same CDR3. The chain's CDR3 is CASSPPGRGGTEAFF. For the CDR3, the DNA is TGTGCCAGCTCACCACCGGGTCGGGGGGGCACTGAAGCTTTCTTT. The J gene is TRBJ1-1, the V gene TRBV18; D is possibly TRBD1 (5 bases). V lost 0 bases and J lost 4, with 12 bases in between. Germline loops: CDR1 KGHSH, CDR2 LQKENI. CDR3 size: 15 residues. Combining the CDR3 with reference TRBV18 and TRBJ1-1 gives the whole variable domain NAGVMQNPRHLVRRRGQEARLRCSPMKGHSHVYWYRQLPEEGLKFMVYLQKENIIDESGMPKERFSAEFPKEGPSILRIQQVVRGDSAAYFCASSPPGRGGTEAFFGQGTRLTVV.

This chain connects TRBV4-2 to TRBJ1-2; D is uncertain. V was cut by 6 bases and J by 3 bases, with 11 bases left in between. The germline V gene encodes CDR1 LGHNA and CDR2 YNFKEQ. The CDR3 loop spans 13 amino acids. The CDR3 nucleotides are TGTGCCAGCAGTGCCACCGAGCACTATGGCTACACCTTC. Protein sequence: CASSATEHYGYTF.

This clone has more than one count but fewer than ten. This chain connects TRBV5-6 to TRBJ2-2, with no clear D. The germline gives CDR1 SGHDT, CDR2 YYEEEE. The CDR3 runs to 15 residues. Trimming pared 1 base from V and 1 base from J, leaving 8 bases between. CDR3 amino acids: CASSLLSRNTGELFF. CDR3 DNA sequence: TGTGCCAGCAGCTTGTTATCGAGGAACACCGGGGAGCTGTTTTTT.

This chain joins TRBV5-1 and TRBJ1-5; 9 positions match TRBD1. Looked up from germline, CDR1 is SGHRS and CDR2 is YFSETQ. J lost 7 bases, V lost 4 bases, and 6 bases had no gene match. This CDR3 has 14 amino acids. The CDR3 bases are TGCGCCAGCAGCCGCACAGGGGGCGCCCAGCCCCAGCATTTT. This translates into CASSRTGGAQPQHF.

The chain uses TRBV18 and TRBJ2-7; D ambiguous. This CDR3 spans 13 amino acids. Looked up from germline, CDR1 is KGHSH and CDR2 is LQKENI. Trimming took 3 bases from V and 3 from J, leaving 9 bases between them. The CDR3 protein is CASSPGILYEQYF. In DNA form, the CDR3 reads TGTGCCAGCTCACCTGGAATTCTCTACGAGCAGTACTTC.

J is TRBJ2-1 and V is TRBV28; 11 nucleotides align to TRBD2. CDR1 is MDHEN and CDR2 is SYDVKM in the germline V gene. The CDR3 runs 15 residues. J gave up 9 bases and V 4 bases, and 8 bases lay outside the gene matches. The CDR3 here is CASSYDSGRAVEQFF. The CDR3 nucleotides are TGTGCCAGCAGTTACGATAGCGGGAGGGCGGTTGAGCAGTTCTTC.

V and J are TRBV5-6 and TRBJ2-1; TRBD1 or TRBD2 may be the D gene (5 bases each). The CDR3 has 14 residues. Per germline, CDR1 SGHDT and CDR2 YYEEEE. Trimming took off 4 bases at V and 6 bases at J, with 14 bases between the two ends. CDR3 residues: CASSRKSGTNEQFF. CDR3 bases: TGTGCCAGCAGCCGGAAGTCCGGGACCAATGAGCAGTTCTTC.

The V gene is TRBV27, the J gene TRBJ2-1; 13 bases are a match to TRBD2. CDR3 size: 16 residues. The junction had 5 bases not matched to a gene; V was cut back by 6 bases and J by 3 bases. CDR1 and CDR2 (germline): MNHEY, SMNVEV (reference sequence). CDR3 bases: TGTGCCAGCAGCAAACTAGCGGGAGGGATCTACAATGAGCAGTTCTTC. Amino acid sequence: CASSKLAGGIYNEQFF.

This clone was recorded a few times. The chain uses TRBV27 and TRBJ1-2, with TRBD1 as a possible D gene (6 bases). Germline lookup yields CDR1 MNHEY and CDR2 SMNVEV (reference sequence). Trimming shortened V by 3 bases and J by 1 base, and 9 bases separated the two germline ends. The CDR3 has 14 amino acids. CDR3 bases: TGTGCCAGCAGTTTCGCAGGGGTTAACTATGGCTACACCTTC. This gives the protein CASSFAGVNYGYTF.

CDR3: CASSDAYEQYF. In DNA, the CDR3 is TGTGCCAGCAGTGATGCCTACGAGCAGTACTTC. This sequence joins TRBV25-1 and TRBJ2-7, with D unclear. This CDR3 has 11 amino acids. Germline V gene sequence: CDR1 MGHDK, CDR2 SYGVNS. V gave up 3 bases and J gave up 2 bases, with 2 bases separating them.

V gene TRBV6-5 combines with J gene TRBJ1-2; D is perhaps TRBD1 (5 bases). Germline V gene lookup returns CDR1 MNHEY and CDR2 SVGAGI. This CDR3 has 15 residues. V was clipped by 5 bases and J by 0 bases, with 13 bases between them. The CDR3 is CASSPWDGTNYGYTF. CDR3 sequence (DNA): TGTGCCAGCAGTCCATGGGACGGCACTAACTATGGCTACACCTTC.

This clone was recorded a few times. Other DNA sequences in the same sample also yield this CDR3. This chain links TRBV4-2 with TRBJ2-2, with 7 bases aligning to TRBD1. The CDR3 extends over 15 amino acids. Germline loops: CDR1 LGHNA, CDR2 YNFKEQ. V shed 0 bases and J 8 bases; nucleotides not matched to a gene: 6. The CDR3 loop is CASSQDRGGAGELFF. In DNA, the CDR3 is TGTGCCAGCAGCCAAGACCGAGGGGGCGCGGGGGAGCTGTTTTTT.

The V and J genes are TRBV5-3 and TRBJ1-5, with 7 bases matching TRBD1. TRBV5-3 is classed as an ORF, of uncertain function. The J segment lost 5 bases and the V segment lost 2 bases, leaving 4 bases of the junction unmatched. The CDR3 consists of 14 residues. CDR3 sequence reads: CARSFTGDHQPQHF. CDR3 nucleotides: TGTGCCAGAAGCTTTACAGGGGACCATCAGCCCCAGCATTTT.